This T cell receptor beta chain was recorded in a study of CD8 T cells in Susac syndrome. The RNA input was roughly 0.5 to 1 ug, and it was reverse transcribed with random hexamers. TCRdb re-derived calls from the immunoSEQ multiplex PCR reads in MiXCR, one entry per CDR3 protein. The table has 100,000 or so distinct CDR3 sequences, 95% seen once. This CDR3 is built from 15 residues. Deletions cut 5 bases from V and 2 bases from J, with 14 bases between. CDR1 LNHNV and CDR2 YYDKDF come from the germline V gene (reference sequence). The chain couples TRBV15 to TRBJ2-3; D is undetermined. The receptor comes from a human donor with Susac syndrome. Sequencing input: CD8+ T cells from PBMCs. The CDR3 reads CATSLGRTLTDTQYF. The CDR3 nucleotides read TGTGCCACCAGCCTGGGCCGAACCCTCACAGATACGCAGTATTTT. Drawing the rest from reference TRBV15 and TRBJ2-3, the complete variable domain is DAMVIQNPRYQVTQFGKPVTLSCSQTLNHNVMYWYQQKSSQAPKLLFHYYDKDFNNEADTPDNFQSRRPNTSFCFLDIRSPGLGDTAMYLCATSLGRTLTDTQYFGPGTRLTVL.